A selection of T cell receptor beta chains follows, all from one sample in a study of CD8 T cells in Susac syndrome. TCRdb redid the calling of the immunoSEQ multiplex PCR reads with MiXCR, one entry per CDR3 protein. The sample consists of roughly 130,000 distinct CDR3 sequences, 90% to 95% of them appearing once. The sequencing input was CD4+ T cells from PBMCs. The source is a human donor in good health. CDR3s include the opening cysteine and the closing phenylalanine or tryptophan.

V	J	CDR3
TRBV7-2	TRBJ1-2	CASSLAFGEGYTF
TRBV12-3/TRBV12-4	TRBJ1-1	CASTRTGRAFF
TRBV6-1	TRBJ2-5	CASSEVMGSGQETQYF
TRBV5-1	TRBJ2-5	CASSLGTAETQYF
TRBV5-1	TRBJ1-1	CASGEQGRTEAFF
TRBV13	TRBJ1-2	CASSWGQGANNYGYTF
TRBV5-1	TRBJ2-1	CASSARLDEQFF
TRBV7-2	TRBJ2-4	CASSWDRKNIQYF
TRBV2	TRBJ2-1	CASGGGTATYNEQFF
TRBV7-8	TRBJ1-1	CASSFRDRGTEAFF
TRBV6-1	TRBJ2-1	CASSGAVAGVNYNEQFF
TRBV7-9	TRBJ2-7	CASSSLQGHEQYF
TRBV20-1	TRBJ1-1	CRTGDSNTEAFF
TRBV19	TRBJ2-5	CASSSWHGRVQETQYF